This T cell receptor (beta chain) was documented in a study of CD8+ T cells in alopecia areata. Across the whole study: Treated patients received oral tofacitinib, 5 to 10 mg twice daily.

This CDR3 has 14 amino acids. Concerning this clone: Its antigen is unidentified.

Extraction and reverse transcription of RNA yielded cDNA as the sequencing template. Only in-frame clones appear in the TCRdb table, and some are missing; sequencing was by immunoSEQ multiplex PCR. The top ten hold about 1.8% of the sample, which has 270,000 or so clones, roughly 64% seen once. Study-level points and caveats: Relative to normal scalp, lesional scalp, especially alopecia totalis/universalis, showed higher clonality. On tofacitinib, scalp and blood still held many of the expanded lesional clones.

The treatment denotes: oral pan-JAK inhibitor, 5-10 mg twice daily. Samples from alopecia areata patients were lesional scalp punch biopsies and peripheral blood. The genes are TRBV21-1 and TRBJ1-1. TRBV21-1 is shown as a pseudogene. This TCR derives from a human donor with alopecia areata. The sequenced sample was CD4+ T cells sorted from blood, obtained at week 24, from a patient treated with tofacitinib. The CDR3 is CASNPPGGNTEAFF. The CDR3 bases are TGTGCCAGCAACCCTCCGGGAGGGAACACTGAAGCTTTCTTT.